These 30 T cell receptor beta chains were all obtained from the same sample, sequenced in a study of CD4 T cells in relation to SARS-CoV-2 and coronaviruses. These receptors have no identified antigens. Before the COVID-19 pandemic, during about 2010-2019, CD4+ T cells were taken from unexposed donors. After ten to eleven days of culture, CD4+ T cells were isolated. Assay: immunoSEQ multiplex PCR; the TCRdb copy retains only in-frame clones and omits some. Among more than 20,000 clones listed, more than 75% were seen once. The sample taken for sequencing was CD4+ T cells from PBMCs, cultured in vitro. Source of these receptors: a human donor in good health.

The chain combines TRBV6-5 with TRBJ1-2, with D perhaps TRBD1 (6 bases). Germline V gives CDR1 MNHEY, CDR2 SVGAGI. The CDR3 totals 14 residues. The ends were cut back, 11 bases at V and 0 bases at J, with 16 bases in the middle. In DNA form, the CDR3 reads TGTGCCTCCTGCCCTCAGGGGCCTAACTATGGCTACACCTTC. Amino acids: CASCPQGPNYGYTF.

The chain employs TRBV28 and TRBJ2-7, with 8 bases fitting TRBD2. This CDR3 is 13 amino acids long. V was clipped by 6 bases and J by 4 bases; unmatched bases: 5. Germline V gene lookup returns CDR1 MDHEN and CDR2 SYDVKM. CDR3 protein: CASRGGGPYEQYF. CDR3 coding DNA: TGTGCCAGCAGAGGCGGGGGGCCGTACGAGCAGTACTTC.

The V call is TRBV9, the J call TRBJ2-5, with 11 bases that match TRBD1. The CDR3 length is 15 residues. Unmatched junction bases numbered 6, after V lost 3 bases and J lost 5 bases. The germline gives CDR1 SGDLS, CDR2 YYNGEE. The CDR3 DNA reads TGTGCCAGCAGCGACGGGACAGGGGGATGGGAGACCCAGTACTTC. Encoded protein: CASSDGTGGWETQYF. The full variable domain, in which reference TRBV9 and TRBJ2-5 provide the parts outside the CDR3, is DSGVTQTPKHLITATGQRVTLRCSPRSGDLSVYWYQQSLDQGLQFLIQYYNGEERAKGNILERFSAQQFPDLHSELNLSSLELGDSALYFCASSDGTGGWETQYFGPGTRLLVL.

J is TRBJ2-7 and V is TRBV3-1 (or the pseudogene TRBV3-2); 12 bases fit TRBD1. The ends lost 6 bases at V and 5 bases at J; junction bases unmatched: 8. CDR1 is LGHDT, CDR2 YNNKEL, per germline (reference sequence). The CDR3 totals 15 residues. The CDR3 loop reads CASSSPGQGAHEQYF. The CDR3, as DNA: TGTGCCAGCAGTTCACCGGGACAGGGGGCCCACGAGCAGTACTTC.

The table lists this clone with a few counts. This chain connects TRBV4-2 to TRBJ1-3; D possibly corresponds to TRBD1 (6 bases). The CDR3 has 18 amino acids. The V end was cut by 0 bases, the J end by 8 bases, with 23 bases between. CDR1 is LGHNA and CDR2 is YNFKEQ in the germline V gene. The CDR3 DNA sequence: TGTGCCAGCAGCCAAGATCATGGTCTGCGGCGGACAGCGGACACCATATATTTT. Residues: CASSQDHGLRRTADTIYF.

CDR3 residues: CASSYTGNSPLHF. CDR3 DNA: TGTGCCAGCAGTTACACAGGGAATTCACCCCTCCACTTT. The V gene is TRBV6-6, the J gene TRBJ1-6; D is perhaps TRBD1 (6 bases). The CDR3 is 13 residues long. V lost 2 bases, J lost 7 bases, and 6 bases lay in between. CDR1 and CDR2 from the germline V gene are MNHNY and SVGAGI (reference sequence).

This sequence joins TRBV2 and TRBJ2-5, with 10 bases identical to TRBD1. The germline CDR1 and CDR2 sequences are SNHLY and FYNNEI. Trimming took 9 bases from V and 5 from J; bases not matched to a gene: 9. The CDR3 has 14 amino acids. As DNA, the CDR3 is TGTGCCAGTGGTGCGGACAGGGGGTCGGAGACCCAGTACTTC. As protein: CASGADRGSETQYF.

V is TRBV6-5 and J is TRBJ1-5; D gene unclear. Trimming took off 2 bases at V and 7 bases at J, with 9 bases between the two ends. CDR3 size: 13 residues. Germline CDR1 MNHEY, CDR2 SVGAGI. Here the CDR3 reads CASSYKRLQPQHF. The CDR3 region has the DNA TGTGCCAGCAGTTACAAGCGTTTGCAGCCCCAGCATTTT.

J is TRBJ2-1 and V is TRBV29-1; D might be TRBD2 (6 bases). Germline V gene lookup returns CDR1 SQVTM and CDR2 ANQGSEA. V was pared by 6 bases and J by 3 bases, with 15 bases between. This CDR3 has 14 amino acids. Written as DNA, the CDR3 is TGCAGCGTGGCGACTAGTTCCCACTACAATGAGCAGTTCTTC. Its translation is CSVATSSHYNEQFF.

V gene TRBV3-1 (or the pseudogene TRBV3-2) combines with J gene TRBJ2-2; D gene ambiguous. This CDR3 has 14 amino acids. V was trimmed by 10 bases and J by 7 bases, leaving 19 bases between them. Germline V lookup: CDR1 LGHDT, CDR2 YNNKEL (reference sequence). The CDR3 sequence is CAKPETVYDGELFF. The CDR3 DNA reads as TGTGCCAAGCCGGAGACGGTTTATGACGGGGAGCTGTTTTTT.

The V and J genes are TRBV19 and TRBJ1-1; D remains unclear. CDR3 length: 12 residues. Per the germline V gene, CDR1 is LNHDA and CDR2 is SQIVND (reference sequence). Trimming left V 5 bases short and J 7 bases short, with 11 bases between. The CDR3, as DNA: TGTGCCAGTAGTTTCGGGGAGGGTGAAGCTTTCTTT. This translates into CASSFGEGEAFF.

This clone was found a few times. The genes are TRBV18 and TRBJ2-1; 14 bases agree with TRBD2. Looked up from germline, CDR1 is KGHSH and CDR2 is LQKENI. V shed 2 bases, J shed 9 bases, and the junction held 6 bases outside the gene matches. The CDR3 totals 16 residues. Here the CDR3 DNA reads TGTGCCAGCTCACCAGGGACTAGCGGGGGACGGGGTGAGCAGTTCTTC. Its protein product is CASSPGTSGGRGEQFF.

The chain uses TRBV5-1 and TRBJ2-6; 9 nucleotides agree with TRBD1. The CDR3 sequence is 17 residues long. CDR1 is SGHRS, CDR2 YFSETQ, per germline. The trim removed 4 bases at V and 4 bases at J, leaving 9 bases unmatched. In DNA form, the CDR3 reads TGCGCCAGCAGCCCCCCCGGGACAGGGTCCGGGGCCAACGTCCTGACTTTC. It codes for CASSPPGTGSGANVLTF.

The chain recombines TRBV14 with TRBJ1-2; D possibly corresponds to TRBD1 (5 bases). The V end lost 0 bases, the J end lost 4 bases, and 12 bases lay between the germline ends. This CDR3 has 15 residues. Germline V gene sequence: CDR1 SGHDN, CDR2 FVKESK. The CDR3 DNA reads TGTGCCAGCAGCCAAGAAGCCCTTGGGGGCTATGGCTACACCTTC. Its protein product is CASSQEALGGYGYTF.

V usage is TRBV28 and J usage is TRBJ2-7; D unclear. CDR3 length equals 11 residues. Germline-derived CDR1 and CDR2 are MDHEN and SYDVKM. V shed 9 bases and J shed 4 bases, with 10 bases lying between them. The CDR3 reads CASGTSYEQYF. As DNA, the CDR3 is TGTGCCAGTGGTACGAGTTACGAGCAGTACTTC.

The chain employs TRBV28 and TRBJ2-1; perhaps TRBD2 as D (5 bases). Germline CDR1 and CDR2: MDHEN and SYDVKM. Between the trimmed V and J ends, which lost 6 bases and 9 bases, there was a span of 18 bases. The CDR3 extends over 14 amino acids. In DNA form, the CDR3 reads TGTGCCAGCAGCCGCCGAGGGAACATCGGTGAGCAGTTCTTC. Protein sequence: CASSRRGNIGEQFF.

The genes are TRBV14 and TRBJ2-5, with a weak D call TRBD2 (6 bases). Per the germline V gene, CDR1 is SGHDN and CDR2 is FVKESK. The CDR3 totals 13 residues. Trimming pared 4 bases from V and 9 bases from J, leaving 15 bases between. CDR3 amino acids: CASSPGDFGAQYF. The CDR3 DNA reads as TGTGCCAGCAGCCCGGGGGACTTTGGGGCCCAGTACTTC.

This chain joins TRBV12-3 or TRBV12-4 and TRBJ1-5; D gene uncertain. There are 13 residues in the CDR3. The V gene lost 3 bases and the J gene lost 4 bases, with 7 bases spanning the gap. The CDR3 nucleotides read TGTGCCAGCAGTTTTCGCGGGAATCAGCCCCAGCATTTT. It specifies CASSFRGNQPQHF.

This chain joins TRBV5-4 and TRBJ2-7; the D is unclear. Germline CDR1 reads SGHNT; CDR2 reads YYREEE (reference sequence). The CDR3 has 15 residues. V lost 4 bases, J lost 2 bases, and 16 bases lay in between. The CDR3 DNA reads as TGTGCCAGCAGCCCGGGTCTTTCGAAGGCCTACGAGCAGTACTTC. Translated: CASSPGLSKAYEQYF.

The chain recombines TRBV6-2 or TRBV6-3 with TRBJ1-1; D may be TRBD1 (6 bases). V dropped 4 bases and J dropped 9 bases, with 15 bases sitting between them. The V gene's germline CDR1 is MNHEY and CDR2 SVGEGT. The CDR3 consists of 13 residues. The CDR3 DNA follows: TGTGCCAGCAGTTCCTTGGCCGGGACACAAGCTTTCTTT. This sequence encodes CASSSLAGTQAFF.

CDR3 region: CASSQYPTGPYEQYF. CDR3 sequence (DNA): TGTGCCAGCAGTCAATACCCGACAGGTCCCTACGAGCAGTACTTC. This chain uses TRBV6-5 with TRBJ2-7; perhaps TRBD1 as D (6 bases). Trimming cost V 5 bases and J 2 bases, with 16 bases left between them. The CDR3 consists of 15 residues. Germline CDR1 and CDR2: MNHEY and SVGAGI.

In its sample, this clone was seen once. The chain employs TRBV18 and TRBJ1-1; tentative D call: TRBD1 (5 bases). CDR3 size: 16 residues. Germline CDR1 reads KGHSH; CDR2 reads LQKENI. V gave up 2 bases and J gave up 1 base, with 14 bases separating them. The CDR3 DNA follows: TGTGCCAGCTCACCATCATCAGGGATTGGGAACACTGAAGCTTTCTTT. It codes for CASSPSSGIGNTEAFF.

The CDR3 DNA reads as TGTGCCAGCAGCCAAGATAGGGTAGCGGGGGCACGGGAGCAGTTCTTC. Translated: CASSQDRVAGAREQFF. This chain connects TRBV3-1 (or the pseudogene TRBV3-2) to TRBJ2-1; 9 nucleotides agree with TRBD2. This CDR3 comprises 16 residues. Germline assignment: CDR1 LGHDT and CDR2 YNNKEL (reference sequence). V was clipped by 0 bases and J by 10 bases; unmatched bases: 10.

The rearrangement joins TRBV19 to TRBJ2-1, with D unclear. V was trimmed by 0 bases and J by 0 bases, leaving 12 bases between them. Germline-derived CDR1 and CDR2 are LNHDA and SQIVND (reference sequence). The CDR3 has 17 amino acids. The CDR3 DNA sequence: TGTGCCAGTAGTATAGATCTGGGCCTGAGCTCCTACAATGAGCAGTTCTTC. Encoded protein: CASSIDLGLSSYNEQFF.

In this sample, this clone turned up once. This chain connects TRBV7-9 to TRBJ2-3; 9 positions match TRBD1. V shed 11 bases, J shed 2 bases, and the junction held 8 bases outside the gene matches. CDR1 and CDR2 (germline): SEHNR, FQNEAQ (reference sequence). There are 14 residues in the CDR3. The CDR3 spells CALTDRGNTDTQYF. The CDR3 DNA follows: TGTGCCTTGACGGACAGGGGAAACACAGATACGCAGTATTTT.

Written as DNA, the CDR3 is TGTGCCAGCAGTGATCGTCAGGGGGCGAGGAACACTGAAGCTTTCTTT. Translation gives CASSDRQGARNTEAFF. This chain connects TRBV2 to TRBJ1-1, with 8 nucleotides matching TRBD1. The germline V gene has CDR1 SNHLY and CDR2 FYNNEI. J lost 1 base, V lost 3 bases, and 7 bases had no gene match. This CDR3 comprises 16 residues. Using reference TRBV2 and TRBJ1-1 for the parts outside the CDR3, the full variable domain is EPEVTQTPSHQVTQMGQEVILRCVPISNHLYFYWYRQILGQKVEFLVSFYNNEISEKSEIFDDQFSVERPDGSNFTLKIRSTKLEDSAMYFCASSDRQGARNTEAFFGQGTRLTVV.

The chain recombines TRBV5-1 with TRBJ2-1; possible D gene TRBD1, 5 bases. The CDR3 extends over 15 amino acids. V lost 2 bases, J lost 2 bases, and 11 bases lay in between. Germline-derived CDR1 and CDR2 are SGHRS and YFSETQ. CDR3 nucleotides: TGCGCCAGCAGCTTAGGGCAGGGCCCCTACAATGAGCAGTTCTTC. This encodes CASSLGQGPYNEQFF.

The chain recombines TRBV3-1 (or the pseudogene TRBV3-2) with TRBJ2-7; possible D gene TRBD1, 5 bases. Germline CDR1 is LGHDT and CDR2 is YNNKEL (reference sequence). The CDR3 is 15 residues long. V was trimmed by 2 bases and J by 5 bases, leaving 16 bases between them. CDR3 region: CASSQLSSRAHEQYF. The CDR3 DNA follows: TGTGCCAGCAGCCAACTATCGTCCAGGGCCCACGAGCAGTACTTC.

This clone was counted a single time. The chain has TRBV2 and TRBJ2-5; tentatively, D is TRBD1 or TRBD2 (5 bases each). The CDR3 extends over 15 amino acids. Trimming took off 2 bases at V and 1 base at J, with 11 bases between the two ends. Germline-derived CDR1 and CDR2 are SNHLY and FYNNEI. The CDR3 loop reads CASSESGRSQETQYF. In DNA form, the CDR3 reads TGTGCCAGCAGTGAATCGGGACGGAGCCAAGAGACCCAGTACTTC.

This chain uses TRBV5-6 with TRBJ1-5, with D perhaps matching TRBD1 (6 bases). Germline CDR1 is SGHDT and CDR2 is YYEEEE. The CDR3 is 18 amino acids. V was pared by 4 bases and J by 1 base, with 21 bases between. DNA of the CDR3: TGTGCCAGCAGCCTACAGGGCGCCTTACCGGGGAGCAATCAGCCCCAGCATTTT. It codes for CASSLQGALPGSNQPQHF.